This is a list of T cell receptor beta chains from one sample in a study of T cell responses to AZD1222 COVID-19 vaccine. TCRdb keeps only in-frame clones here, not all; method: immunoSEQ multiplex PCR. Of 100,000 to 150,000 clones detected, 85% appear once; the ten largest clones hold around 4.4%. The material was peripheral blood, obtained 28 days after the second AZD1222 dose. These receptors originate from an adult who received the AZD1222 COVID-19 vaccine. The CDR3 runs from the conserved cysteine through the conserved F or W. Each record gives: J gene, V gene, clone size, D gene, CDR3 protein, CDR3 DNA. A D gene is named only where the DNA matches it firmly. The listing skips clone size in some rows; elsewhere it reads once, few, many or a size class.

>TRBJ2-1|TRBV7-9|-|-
CASSPVGPLNEQFF
TGTGCCAGCAGCCCGGTGGGTCCCCTCAATGAGCAGTTCTTC
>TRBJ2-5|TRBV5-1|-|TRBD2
CASSLSSGETQYF
TGCGCCAGCAGCTTATCTAGCGGAGAGACCCAGTACTTC
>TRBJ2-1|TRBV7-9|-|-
CAQPRAREHYNEQFF
TGTGCCCAGCCTAGAGCCAGGGAACATTACAATGAGCAGTTCTTC
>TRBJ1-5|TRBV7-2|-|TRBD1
CASSLGTGARSNQPQHF
TGTGCCAGCAGCTTAGGAACAGGGGCTCGCAGCAATCAGCCCCAGCATTTT
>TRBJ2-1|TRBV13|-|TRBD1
CASSSMGWGTDTYNEQFF
TGTGCCAGCAGCTCCATGGGATGGGGGACAGACACCTACAATGAGCAGTTCTTC
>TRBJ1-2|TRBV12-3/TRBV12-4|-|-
CASSWNKNYGYTF
TGTGCCAGCAGTTGGAACAAGAACTATGGCTACACCTTC
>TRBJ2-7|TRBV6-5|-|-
CASSYSRRSAGEQYF
TGTGCCAGCAGTTACTCGAGACGTTCGGCGGGGGAGCAGTACTTC
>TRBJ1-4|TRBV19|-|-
CASRPMAGSNEKLFF
TGTGCCAGTAGACCGATGGCGGGGTCTAATGAAAAACTGTTTTTT
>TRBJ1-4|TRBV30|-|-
CAWSEFRTVSTNEKLFF
TGTGCCTGGAGTGAGTTTAGGACAGTCTCAACTAATGAAAAACTGTTTTTT
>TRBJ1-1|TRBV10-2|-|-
CASSDRGGTEAFF
TGCGCCAGCAGTGATAGGGGGGGCACTGAAGCTTTCTTT
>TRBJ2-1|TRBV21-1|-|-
CASSRCWGQGTLYNEQFF
-
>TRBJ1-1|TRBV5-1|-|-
CATRWAGNTEAFF
TGCGCCACCCGTTGGGCGGGGAACACTGAAGCTTTCTTT
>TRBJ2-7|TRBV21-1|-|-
CASSKGNQTGSEYEQYF
TGTGCCAGCAGCAAAGGAAATCAGACAGGGTCGGAATACGAGCAGTACTTC
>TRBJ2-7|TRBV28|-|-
CASSRVTSYEQYF
TGTGCCAGCAGTAGGGTCACCTCCTACGAGCAGTACTTC
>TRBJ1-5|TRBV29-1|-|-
CSVVSGGDQPQHF
TGCAGCGTTGTTTCCGGGGGTGATCAGCCCCAGCATTTT
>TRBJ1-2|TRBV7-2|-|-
CASSLATTGTYGYTF
TGTGCCAGCAGCTTAGCAACCACCGGGACCTATGGCTACACCTTC
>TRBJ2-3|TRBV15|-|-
CATREVASDTQYF
TGTGCCACCAGAGAGGTAGCGAGTGATACGCAGTATTTT
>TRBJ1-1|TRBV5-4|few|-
CASSSLRGTPKNTEAFF
TGTGCCAGCAGCTCTCTGAGGGGGACACCGAAGAACACTGAAGCTTTCTTT
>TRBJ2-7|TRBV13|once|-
CASSSQQGIYEQYF
TGTGCCAGCAGCTCTCAACAGGGAATATACGAGCAGTACTTC
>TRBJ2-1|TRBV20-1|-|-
CSASPSRFPGDNEQFF
TGCAGTGCTAGTCCTAGTAGGTTTCCTGGAGACAATGAGCAGTTCTTC
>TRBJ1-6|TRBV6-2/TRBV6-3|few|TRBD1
CASSGQGNNSPLHF
TGTGCCAGCAGCGGACAGGGAAATAATTCACCCCTCCACTTT
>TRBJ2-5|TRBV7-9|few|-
CASSLNPRQETQYF
TGTGCCAGCAGCTTAAACCCTAGACAAGAGACCCAGTACTTC
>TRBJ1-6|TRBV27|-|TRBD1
CASSLSWTGDSPLHF
TGTGCCAGCAGTTTATCGTGGACAGGGGATTCACCCCTCCACTTT
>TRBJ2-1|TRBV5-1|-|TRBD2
CASSPRASGESYNEQFF
TGCGCCAGCAGCCCGCGAGCTAGCGGCGAATCCTACAATGAGCAGTTCTTC
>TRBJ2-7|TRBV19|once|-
CASKQGSGYEQYF
TGTGCCAGCAAACAGGGCTCCGGGTACGAGCAGTACTTC
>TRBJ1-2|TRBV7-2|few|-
CASSFDRNYGYTF
TGTGCCAGCAGCTTCGACAGGAACTATGGCTACACCTTC
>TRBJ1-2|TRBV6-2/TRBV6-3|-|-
CASSYSGYGYTF
TGTGCCAGCAGTTACTCTGGCTATGGCTACACCTTC
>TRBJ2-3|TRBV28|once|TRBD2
CASSLLAGEVDTQYF
TGTGCCAGCAGTTTACTAGCGGGGGAAGTGGATACGCAGTATTTT
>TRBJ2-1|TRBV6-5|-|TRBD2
CASNPGTSGQNEQFF
TGTGCCAGCAACCCCGGGACTAGCGGCCAGAATGAGCAGTTCTTC
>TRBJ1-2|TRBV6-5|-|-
CASSNPGGYTF
TGTGCCAGCAGTAACCCGGGTGGCTACACCTTC